This T cell receptor (beta chain) was captured by sequencing in a study of regulatory T cells in long-lasting Graves disease. The time point: newly diagnosed GD, antithyroid drugs for less than 3 months. Researchers made the TCR library from RNA that was extracted from PBMCs. This clonotype was seen ten or more times. Construction of the TCR beta libraries employed iRepertoire HTBI primers in conjunction with Arm-PCR of CDR3 regions. One entry per CDR3 protein results from TCRdb running MiXCR on the multiplex PCR reads. The profile shows approximately 440,000 distinct CDR3 sequences, around 15% of them singletons. These data also formed part of another study, on T cells in Graves' hyperthyroidism and ophthalmopathy. That source reports: On the basis of clinical symptoms, serum thyroxine and TRAb, thyroid ultrasound and orbital computed tomography, diagnoses were made. The TCR CDR3 was amplified in a first-round RT-PCR using the HTBI primer set.

The sequenced sample was peripheral blood mononuclear cells (PBMCs), obtained at new diagnosis, from a patient treated with antithyroid drugs. The clonotype originates from a man aged 40-55 years with Graves disease.

In DNA form, the CDR3 reads TGTGCCAGCAGCCGGGTGAGGGGCCAGGGATCACCCCTCCACTTT. Its translation: CASSRVRGQGSPLHF. The chain couples TRBV5-5 to TRBJ1-6, with D perhaps matching TRBD1 (5 bases). Germline assignment: CDR1 SGHKS and CDR2 YYEKEE (reference sequence). The CDR3 is 15 residues long. V lost 4 bases, J lost 10 bases, and 18 bases lay in between. Full variable domain (remainder filled in from reference TRBV5-5 and TRBJ1-6): DAGVTQSPTHLIKTRGQQVTLRCSPISGHKSVSWYQQVLGQGPQFIFQYYEKEERGRGNFPDRFSARQFPNYSSELNVNALLLGDSALYLCASSRVRGQGSPLHFGNGTRLTVT.